The sequence of this TCR beta chain was determined in a study of OX40 agonist ivuxolimab in advanced cancers. As for the study in general: Partial responses occurred in Three dose-escalation patients, one with hepatocellular carcinoma and two with cutaneous melanoma. Broader study findings: The authors did not determine the antigen specificity of the expanded peripheral T cells.

The CDR3 length is 14 residues. The germline V and J ends were trimmed by 5 bases and 2 bases, with 11 bases remaining between them. Germline CDR1 is SGHTA and CDR2 is FQGNSA. Generated by immunoSEQ multiplex PCR, the TCRdb table keeps only in-frame clones and is missing some. The table shows about 67,000 clones, with approximately 91% occurring only once. With regard to this clone: Its specificity is unknown.

On cycle 4 day 1 and cycle 7 day 1, as well as at baseline, blood was sampled. The TCR sequence derives from an adult with an advanced solid tumor such as melanoma, head and neck, liver or kidney cancer. This chain connects TRBV7-2 to TRBJ2-3; D might be TRBD1 (6 bases). Here the sequenced sample was CD4+ or CD8+ T cells sorted from blood, taken in a trial of the OX40 agonist ivuxolimab. The CDR3 region is CASSQDRTTDTQYF. The DNA for the CDR3 is TGTGCCAGCAGCCAGGACAGAACCACAGATACGCAGTATTTT.